Detailed here is one T cell receptor (beta chain). The data originate from a study of blood T cell repertoires in COVID-19. The CDR3 has 13 residues. With 4 bases removed from V and 3 bases from J, the gap between germline ends came to 12 bases. The germline V gene has CDR1 SQVTM and CDR2 ANQGSEA. Some clones are missing from TCRdb's copy, which holds only in-frame ones; the method was immunoSEQ multiplex PCR. The table has around 700,000 clones, around 90% seen once. This sequence joins TRBV29-1 and TRBJ1-2; D possibly corresponds to TRBD1 (5 bases). The sample taken for sequencing was peripheral blood. The TCR originated in a woman aged 18-30 years with acute or convalescent COVID-19. Here the CDR3 reads CSVGVRVDYGYTF. In DNA form, the CDR3 reads TGCAGCGTTGGGGTCAGGGTGGACTATGGCTACACCTTC.